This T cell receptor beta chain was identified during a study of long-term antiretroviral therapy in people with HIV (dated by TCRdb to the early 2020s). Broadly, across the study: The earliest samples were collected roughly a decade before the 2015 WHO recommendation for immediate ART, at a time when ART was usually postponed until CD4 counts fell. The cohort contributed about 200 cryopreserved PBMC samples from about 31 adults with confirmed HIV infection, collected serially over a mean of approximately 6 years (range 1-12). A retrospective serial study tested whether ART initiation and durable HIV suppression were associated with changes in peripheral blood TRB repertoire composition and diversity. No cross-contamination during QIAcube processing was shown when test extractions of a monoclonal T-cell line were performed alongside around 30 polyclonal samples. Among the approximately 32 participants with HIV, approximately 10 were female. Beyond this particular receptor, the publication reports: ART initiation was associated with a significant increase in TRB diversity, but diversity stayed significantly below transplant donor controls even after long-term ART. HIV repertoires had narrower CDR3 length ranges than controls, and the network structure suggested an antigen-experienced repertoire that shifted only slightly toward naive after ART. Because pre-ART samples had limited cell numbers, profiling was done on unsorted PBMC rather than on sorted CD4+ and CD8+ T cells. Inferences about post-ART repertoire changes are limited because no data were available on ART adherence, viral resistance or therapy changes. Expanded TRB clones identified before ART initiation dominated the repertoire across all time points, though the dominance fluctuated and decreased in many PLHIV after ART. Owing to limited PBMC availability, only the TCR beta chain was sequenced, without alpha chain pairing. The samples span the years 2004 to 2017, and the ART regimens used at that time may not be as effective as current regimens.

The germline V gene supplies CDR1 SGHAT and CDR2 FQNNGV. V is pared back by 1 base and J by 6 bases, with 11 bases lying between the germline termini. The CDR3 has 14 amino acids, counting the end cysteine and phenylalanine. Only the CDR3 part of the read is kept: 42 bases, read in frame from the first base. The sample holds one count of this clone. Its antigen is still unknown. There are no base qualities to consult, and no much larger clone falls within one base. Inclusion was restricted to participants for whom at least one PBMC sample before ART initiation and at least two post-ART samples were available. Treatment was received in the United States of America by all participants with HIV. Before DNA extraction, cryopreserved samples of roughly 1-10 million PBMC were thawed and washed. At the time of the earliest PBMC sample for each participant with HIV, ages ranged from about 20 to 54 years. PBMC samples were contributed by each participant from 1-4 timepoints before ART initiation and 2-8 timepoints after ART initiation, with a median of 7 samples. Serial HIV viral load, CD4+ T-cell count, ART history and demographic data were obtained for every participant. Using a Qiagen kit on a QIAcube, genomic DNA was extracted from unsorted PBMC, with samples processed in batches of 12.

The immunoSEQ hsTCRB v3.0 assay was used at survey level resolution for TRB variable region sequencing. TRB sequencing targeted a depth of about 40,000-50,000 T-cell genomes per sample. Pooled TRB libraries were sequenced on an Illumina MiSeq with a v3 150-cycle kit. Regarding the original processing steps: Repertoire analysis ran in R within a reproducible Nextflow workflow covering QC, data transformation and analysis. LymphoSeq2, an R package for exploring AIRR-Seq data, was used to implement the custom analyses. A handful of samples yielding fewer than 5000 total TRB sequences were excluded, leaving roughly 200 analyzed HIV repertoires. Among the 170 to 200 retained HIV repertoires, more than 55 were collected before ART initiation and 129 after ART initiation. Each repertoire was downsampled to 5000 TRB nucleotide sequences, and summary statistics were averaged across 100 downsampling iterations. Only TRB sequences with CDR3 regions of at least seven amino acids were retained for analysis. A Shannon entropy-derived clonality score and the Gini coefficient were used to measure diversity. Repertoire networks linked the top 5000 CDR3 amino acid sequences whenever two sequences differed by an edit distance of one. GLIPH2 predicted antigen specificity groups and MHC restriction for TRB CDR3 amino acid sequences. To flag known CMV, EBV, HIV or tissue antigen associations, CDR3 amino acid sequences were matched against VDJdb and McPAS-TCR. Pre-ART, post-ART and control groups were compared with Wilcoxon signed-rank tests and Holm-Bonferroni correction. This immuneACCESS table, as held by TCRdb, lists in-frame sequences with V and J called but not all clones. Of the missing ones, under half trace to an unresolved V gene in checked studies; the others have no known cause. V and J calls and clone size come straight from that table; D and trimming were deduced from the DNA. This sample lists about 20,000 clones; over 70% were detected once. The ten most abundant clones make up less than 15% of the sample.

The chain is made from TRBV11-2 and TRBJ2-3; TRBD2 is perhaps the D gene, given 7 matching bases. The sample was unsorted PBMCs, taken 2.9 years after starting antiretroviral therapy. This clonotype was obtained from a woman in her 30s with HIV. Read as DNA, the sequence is TGTGCCAGCAGCTTAGCGGGGGGCTCGGATACGCAGTATTTT. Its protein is CASSLAGGSDTQYF. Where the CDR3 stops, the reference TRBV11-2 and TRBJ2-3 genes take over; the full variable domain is EAGVAQSPRYKIIEKRQSVAFWCNPISGHATLYWYQQILGQGPKLLIQFQNNGVVDDSQLPKDRFSAERLKGVDSTLKIQPAKLEDSAVYLCASSLAGGSDTQYFGPGTRLTVL.